This TCR beta chain comes out of a study of blood T cell repertoires in COVID-19. Overall study context: From T cells, B-cell-depleted T cells, or PBMCs came the material, which was cDNA or gDNA.

In the study's own analysis: Estimated nucleated cell counts came from reference gene primer amplification. Using immunoSEQ multiplex PCR, the repertoire was profiled, and TCRdb retains in-frame clones only, with some absent. The V and J calls and clone size were taken over from that table, and D and trimming were inferred from the DNA. The table has about 70,000 clones, about nine tenths seen once; the top ten hold 2.5% to 3%. Patients from Seattle were sampled longitudinally, starting during active infection. This sequence was found in a man in his forties or fifties with COVID-19, enrolled during active disease. The sample comprised peripheral blood.

The CDR3 sequence is CASSSGQGYEQYF. The DNA for the CDR3 is TGTGCCAGCAGTTCGGGACAGGGCTACGAGCAGTACTTC. This chain uses TRBV28 with TRBJ2-7; TRBD1 matches at 9 bases. The CDR3 spans 13 residues. Germline V lookup: CDR1 MDHEN, CDR2 SYDVKM. V was clipped by 4 bases and J by 3 bases; unmatched bases: 1.